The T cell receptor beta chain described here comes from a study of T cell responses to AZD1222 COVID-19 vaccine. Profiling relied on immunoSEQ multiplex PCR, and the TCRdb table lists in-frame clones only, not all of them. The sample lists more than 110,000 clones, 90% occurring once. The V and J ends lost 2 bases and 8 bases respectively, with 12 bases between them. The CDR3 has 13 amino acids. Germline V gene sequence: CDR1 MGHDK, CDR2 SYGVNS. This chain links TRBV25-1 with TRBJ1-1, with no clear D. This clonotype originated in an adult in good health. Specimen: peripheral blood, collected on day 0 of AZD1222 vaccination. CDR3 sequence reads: CASSELRAGEAFF. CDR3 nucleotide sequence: TGTGCCAGCAGTGAACTTCGGGCAGGCGAAGCTTTCTTT. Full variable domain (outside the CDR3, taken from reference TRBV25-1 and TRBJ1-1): EADIYQTPRYLVIGTGKKITLECSQTMGHDKMYWYQQDPGMELHLIHYSYGVNSTEKGDLSSESTVSRIRTEHFPLTLESARPSHTSQYLCASSELRAGEAFFGQGTRLTVV.